These 18 T cell receptor beta chains were all obtained from the same sample, sequenced in a study of blood T cells in healthy people across ages. For the second PCR, which ran for about 7 to 11 cycles, a sample-barcoded 5' primer and a J-beta primer mix were used. TCRdb reprocessed the 5' RACE reads with MiXCR, giving one entry per CDR3 protein. The table shows 1.5 million to 2 million distinct CDR3 sequences, with 40% to 55% occurring only once. Sequencing was performed on blood. These receptor sequences come from a woman aged 40 to 55 in good health.

This sequence joins TRBV5-6 and TRBJ2-7; 8 bases agree with TRBD1. V was pared by 0 bases and J by 6 bases, with 5 bases of the junction left unmatched. The CDR3 has 14 amino acids. CDR1 is SGHDT, CDR2 YYEEEE, per germline. The CDR3 coding sequence is TGTGCCAGCAGCTTGGGGACAGGGTCCAGCGAGCAGTACTTC. It specifies CASSLGTGSSEQYF.

The rearrangement links TRBV10-3 to TRBJ2-7; tentatively, D is TRBD2 (5 bases). TRBJ2-5 explains the end of the DNA better; the J call may be wrong. Germline CDR1 ENHRY, CDR2 SYGVKD. This CDR3 region has 12 residues. The CDR3 DNA reads TGTGCCATCAGTGTGGCGGGTGAGACCCAGTACTTC. Amino acids: CAISVAGETQYF.

The chain recombines TRBV19 with TRBJ2-1, with 9 bases aligning to TRBD2. Germline V gives CDR1 LNHDA, CDR2 SQIVND (reference sequence). The CDR3 is made up of 17 amino acids. Unmatched junction bases numbered 15, after V lost 5 bases and J lost 7 bases. The CDR3 bases are TGTGCCAGTAGTCCTGGGACTAGCAGGGGGGCGGGGAATGAGCAGTTCTTC. Its translation is CASSPGTSRGAGNEQFF.

This rearrangement joins TRBV6-5 to TRBJ2-1; TRBD2 aligns across 9 bases. Germline-derived CDR1 and CDR2 are MNHEY and SVGAGI. With 0 bases clipped from V and 6 bases from J, the junction kept 12 bases outside the gene matches. This CDR3 has 18 amino acids. CDR3 nucleotide sequence: TGTGCCAGCAGTTACTCTGGGCTAGCGGGGTCGCGTTCCAATGAGCAGTTCTTC. Residues: CASSYSGLAGSRSNEQFF.

This clonotype was counted only a few times. This chain joins TRBV5-1 and TRBJ1-2; tentative D call: TRBD1 (5 bases). V gave up 4 bases and J gave up 3 bases, with 19 bases separating them. The germline V gene encodes CDR1 SGHRS and CDR2 YFSETQ. The CDR3 spans 16 residues. CDR3 sequence (DNA): TGCGCCAGCAGCCCCGAAGGACACCCCACGGACTATGGCTACACCTTC. It codes for CASSPEGHPTDYGYTF.

The rearrangement links TRBV24-1 to TRBJ2-1, with TRBD1 matching 9 bases. V shed 2 bases, J shed 8 bases, and the junction held 9 bases outside the gene matches. Germline CDR1 is KGHDR and CDR2 is SFDVKD. This CDR3 region has 16 residues. Here the CDR3 reads CATSDSRDRVSDEQFF. The CDR3 nucleotides read TGTGCCACCAGTGATTCCCGGGACAGGGTATCCGATGAGCAGTTCTTC.

Only a few counts were recorded for this clonotype. The rearrangement uses TRBV28 and TRBJ2-1, with a weak D call TRBD2 (5 bases). Germline V lookup: CDR1 MDHEN, CDR2 SYDVKM. Deletions cut 3 bases from V and 2 bases from J, with 11 bases between. The CDR3 consists of 15 residues. The CDR3 bases are TGTGCCAGCAGTTTTTTTCAGGAGGCCTACAATGAGCAGTTCTTC. Its translation is CASSFFQEAYNEQFF.

V and J are TRBV5-1 and TRBJ2-6; 10 bases agree with TRBD1. The V gene's germline CDR1 is SGHRS and CDR2 YFSETQ. V lost 4 bases to trimming and J lost 0 bases; unmatched junction nucleotides: 10. This CDR3 has 19 residues. The chain's CDR3 is CASSHQLGQGISGANVLTF. CDR3 coding DNA: TGCGCCAGCAGCCATCAATTGGGACAGGGGATCTCTGGGGCCAACGTCCTGACTTTC.

The rearrangement uses TRBV6-2 or TRBV6-3 and TRBJ1-2; D not resolved. There are 15 residues in the CDR3. CDR1 and CDR2 (germline): MNHEY, SVGEGT. The V gene lost 6 bases and the J gene lost 4 bases, with 18 bases spanning the gap. As DNA, the CDR3 is TGTGCCAGCAGCCGAACAGAACCCCCGAGCTATGGCTACACCTTC. Its protein is CASSRTEPPSYGYTF.

The V and J genes are TRBV20-1 and TRBJ1-2, with D possibly matching TRBD1 (5 bases). The CDR3 is 13 amino acids. The germline V gene encodes CDR1 DFQATT and CDR2 SNEGSKA (reference sequence). V lost 4 bases, J lost 8 bases, and 17 bases lay in between. CDR3 bases: TGCAGTGCTACGTCGGGGGAAGGTGGAGGCTACACCTTC. It codes for CSATSGEGGGYTF.

This clonotype was seen a few times. The chain recombines TRBV18 with TRBJ2-3; TRBD1 matches at 8 bases. Germline loops: CDR1 KGHSH, CDR2 LQKENI. V lost 1 base and J lost 2; bases outside the gene matches: 5. CDR3 length: 16 residues. The CDR3 loop reads CASSPRRTGLTDTQYF. The CDR3, as DNA: TGTGCCAGCTCACCACGACGGACAGGGCTCACAGATACGCAGTATTTT.

The chain employs TRBV7-2 and TRBJ2-7, with D unclear. The CDR3 covers 13 residues. Germline CDR1 SGHTA, CDR2 FQGNSA. V gave up 7 bases and J gave up 2 bases, with 12 bases separating them. CDR3 DNA sequence: TGTGCCAGCACACGTAGTCGGACCTACGAGCAGTACTTC. It yields the protein CASTRSRTYEQYF.

In this sample, this clonotype turned up a few times. The chain is built from TRBV28 and TRBJ2-7; D possibly corresponds to TRBD2 (5 bases). The V gene lost 5 bases and the J gene lost 2 bases, with 10 bases spanning the gap. CDR1 is MDHEN and CDR2 is SYDVKM in the germline V gene. This CDR3 has 13 amino acids. The CDR3 nucleotides read TGTGCCAGCAGTGTATACGGGACCTACGAGCAGTACTTC. Protein sequence: CASSVYGTYEQYF.

The chain is built from TRBV4-3 and TRBJ2-1; D not certain. V lost 3 bases and J lost 7, with 16 bases in between. CDR3 size: 15 residues. Germline assignment: CDR1 LGHNA and CDR2 YSLEER. The CDR3 bases are TGCGCCAGCAGCCAGGACCCGTCATCAACGAATGAGCAGTTCTTC. Translated: CASSQDPSSTNEQFF.

V usage is TRBV12-3 or TRBV12-4 and J usage is TRBJ2-7; TRBD2 matches 9 bases. The tail of the sequence fits TRBJ2-5 better, so the J call may be wrong. CDR3 length equals 14 residues. Here the CDR3 reads CAGMGGGALETQYF. The CDR3, as DNA: TGTGCCGGCATGGGCGGGGGGGCCTTAGAGACCCAGTACTTC.

In this sample, this clonotype turned up a few times. V and J are TRBV4-2 and TRBJ2-7; 7 bases line up with TRBD1. Per the germline V gene, CDR1 is LGHNA and CDR2 is YNFKEQ. J gave up 4 bases and V 0 bases, and 21 bases lay outside the gene matches. This CDR3 is built from 20 residues. As DNA, the CDR3 is TGTGCCAGCAGCCAAGATATAAGCTGGGTATTCGGGACAGCCTCATACGAGCAGTACTTC. Protein product: CASSQDISWVFGTASYEQYF.

The chain carries TRBV7-9 and TRBJ1-4; tentatively, D is TRBD1 (5 bases). Germline V gives CDR1 SEHNR, CDR2 FQNEAQ (reference sequence). The V end was cut by 7 bases, the J end by 5 bases, with 14 bases between. The CDR3 is 14 residues long. DNA for the CDR3: TGTGCCAGCACCATAGACAGCTTAAATGAAAAACTGTTTTTT. Its translation is CASTIDSLNEKLFF.

This clonotype was seen just once. The chain carries TRBV11-3 and TRBJ2-1; D gene unclear. CDR3 size: 13 residues. Germline-derived CDR1 and CDR2 are SGHNT and YENEEA. The V end was cut by 0 bases, the J end by 8 bases, with 8 bases between. The CDR3 is CASSLDVEDEQFF. The CDR3 nucleotides read TGTGCCAGCAGCTTAGATGTAGAAGATGAGCAGTTCTTC.